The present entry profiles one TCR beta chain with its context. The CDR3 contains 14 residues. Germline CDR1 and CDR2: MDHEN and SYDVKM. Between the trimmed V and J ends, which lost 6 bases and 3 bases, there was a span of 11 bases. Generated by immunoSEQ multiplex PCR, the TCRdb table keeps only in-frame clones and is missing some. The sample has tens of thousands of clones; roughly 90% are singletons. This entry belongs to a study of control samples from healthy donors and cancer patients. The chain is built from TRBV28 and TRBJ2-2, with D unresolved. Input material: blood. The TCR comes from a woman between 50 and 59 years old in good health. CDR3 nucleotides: TGTGCCAGCAGGACCGGGCCCGACACCGGGGAGCTGTTTTTT. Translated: CASRTGPDTGELFF. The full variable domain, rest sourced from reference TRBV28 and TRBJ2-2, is DVKVTQSSRYLVKRTGEKVFLECVQDMDHENMFWYRQDPGLGLRLIYFSYDVKMKEKGDIPEGYSVSREKKERFSLILESASTNQTSMYLCASRTGPDTGELFFGEGSRLTVL.